The present T cell receptor beta chain was sequenced within a study of blood T cell repertoires in COVID-19. At the level of the study: Acute-phase and convalescent COVID-19 samples originated in the United States, Italy and Spain. In each case, the material was cDNA or gDNA derived from T cells, B-cell-depleted T cells, or PBMCs.

In the original analysis: Amplification of reference gene primers was used by the study to estimate nucleated cell counts. The data were produced by immunoSEQ multiplex PCR, yet TCRdb's version contains in-frame clones alone and is incomplete. V and J calls and clone size are given by that table; D and trimming were obtained from the DNA. The table shows roughly 210,000 clones, with 80% to 90% occurring only once. One Seattle source followed patients from active infection through their disease course. J was trimmed by 5 bases and V by 3 bases; bases with no gene match: 8. The CDR3 is 16 amino acids. The chain has TRBV23-1 and TRBJ2-2; 8 bases are shared with TRBD1. TRBV23-1 has ORF status, its function being uncertain. The source of this sequence is a woman older than 75 with COVID-19, enrolled during active disease. Sequences were obtained from peripheral blood. The CDR3 nucleotides are TGCGCCAGCAGTCATCCGGGGACAGGAGGGACCGGGGAGCTGTTTTTT. Residues: CASSHPGTGGTGELFF.